This entry is about one T cell receptor beta chain. Its antigen is not yet known. No quality values exist for individual bases; no much larger clone is one base distant. Whole blood was collected in K2EDTA tubes by collaborating institutions according to the institutions' own protocols. For TCRbeta analysis, collaborators shipped samples in one of three forms: frozen whole blood, isolated PBMCs, or DNA extracted from either of those sample types. TCRbeta CDR3 regions were amplified from genomic DNA by means of the immunoSEQ Assay, a bias-controlled multiplex PCR. As for the original processing: Within the assay, amplification of reference gene primers was used to estimate how many nucleated cells each sample contained. Sequence reads were collapsed and filtered to measure the absolute abundance of every unique TCRbeta CDR3 rearrangement. For each sample, productive Simpson clonality was calculated as the square root of Simpson's diversity index over productive rearrangements. TCRdb stores this immuneACCESS table with in-frame sequences only. Part of the clones is absent; in the studies checked, under half of the shortfall reflects unresolved V genes, and no reason is known for the rest. That table supplies the V and J calls and clone size; D and trimming were determined from the DNA. The sample table shows roughly 72,000 clones, and about 88% are seen once. The ten largest clones take up roughly 20% of the sample.

The CDR3 starts with the cysteine, ends with the phenylalanine, and has 15 residues. Of the read, only the CDR3 DNA is kept; its 45 bases are in frame from base 1. V lost 1 base and J lost 1 base; the stretch between them is 10 bases long. From a lookup of the germline V gene, CDR1 and CDR2 are MGHRA and YSYEKL. This specimen belongs to a study of blood T cell repertoires in COVID-19 (dated by TCRdb to the early 2020s). For the study in its entirety: Collaborator samples came from the United States, Italy and Spain and covered acute and convalescent phases of COVID-19. The material from the prospective study consisted of cDNA or gDNA derived from T cells, B-cell-depleted T cells, or PBMCs. The dataset comprised deeply sampled blood TCRbeta repertoires from subjects exposed to, actively infected with, or recovered from COVID-19. The repertoires were released in a freely available public database intended as a resource for research on the immune response to SARS-CoV-2. The samples were drawn from the first 160 participants of the ongoing ImmuneRACE study and from under 1,500 subjects provided by 6 global collaborators. A de-identified subject ID, COVID-19 status, age in years and sex were almost always included in the sample metadata. HLA class I and class II types, where available, came from metadata supplied by the sample provider rather than from assay-based typing.

Overall study results and their limits: The quantity of clinical and demographic metadata differed by source and by participant and was supplied without curation.

The specimen was peripheral blood. The receptor comes from a human donor in a cohort sampled during active COVID-19. The rearranged chain carries TRBV4-1 and TRBJ2-5, and the D gene may be TRBD2, 5 bases matching. The CDR3 region has the sequence CASSQAGNSQETQYF. The DNA sequence is given as TGCGCCAGCAGCCAAGCGGGGAACAGCCAAGAGACCCAGTACTTC.